This T cell receptor beta chain is drawn from a study of T cells after yellow fever vaccination. V was clipped by 1 base and J by 8 bases; unmatched bases: 6. The length of the CDR3 is 14 residues. CDR1 and CDR2 (germline): SGHRS, YFSETQ. Researchers made TCR cDNA using 5'RACE template switching, and this step added a universal primer site and UMIs. In TCRdb, the 5' RACE reads were re-called with MiXCR into one record per CDR3 protein. Of hundreds of thousands of distinct CDR3 sequences in the sample, less than 15% were seen once. The source is a man under 40 who received the YFV17D yellow fever vaccine. The gene calls are TRBV5-1 and TRBJ2-1; 7 positions agree with TRBD1. Sequencing used PBMCs, obtained on the day of the yellow fever booster vaccination. The CDR3 DNA reads TGCGCCAGCAGCTTGTACAGGGGCCTTGATGAGCAGTTCTTC. Translating it yields CASSLYRGLDEQFF.